The rows below give T cell receptor beta chains drawn from one sample of a study of shared clonotypes between healthy human individuals. This table comes from immunoSEQ multiplex PCR, and its TCRdb copy is limited to in-frame clones, with some not included. The repertoire has roughly 1 million clones, around 75% of them found once; the top ten carry over 1.3%. Sequencing was carried out using memory CD4+ T cells sorted from blood. The origin of the receptors is a man aged 18 to 35 in good health. CDR3s include the opening cysteine and the closing phenylalanine or tryptophan. D genes are given only for firm matches. Size values are once, few and many counts, or a class for expanded clones, and some rows have none.

D	V	J	size	length	DNA	CDR3
TRBD2	TRBV6-1	TRBJ2-5	-	16	TGTGCCAGCAGTGCTCGGACTAGCGGTGATCAAGAGACCCAGTACTTC	CASSARTSGDQETQYF
-	TRBV10-3	TRBJ1-3	-	12	TGTGCCATCAGTGAGTCGGGCCTAACGTGGTATTTT	CAISESGLTWYF
-	TRBV13	TRBJ2-1	-	17	TGTGCCAGCAGTCCTTTCCTTGGTGGGTCACCCTACAATGAGCAGTTCTTC	CASSPFLGGSPYNEQFF
-	TRBV28	TRBJ2-5	-	13	TGTGCCAGCAGGTTGGGGGGACGAGAGACCCAGTACTTC	CASRLGGRETQYF
-	TRBV11-2	TRBJ1-1	-	14	TGTGCCAGCAGCTTCAACGCCGTAAGGACTGAAGCTTTCTTT	CASSFNAVRTEAFF
-	TRBV18	TRBJ2-2	-	16	TGTGCCAGCTCACTCAGGGGATTCGCGAACACCGGGGAGCTGTTTTTT	CASSLRGFANTGELFF
-	TRBV19	TRBJ2-5	-	13	TGTGCCAGTAATACAGGGCTCTGGGAGACCCAGTACTTC	CASNTGLWETQYF
-	TRBV7-2	TRBJ2-7	-	12	TGTGCCAGCAGCCACACGGTCGGCGAGCAGTACTTC	CASSHTVGEQYF
-	TRBV5-1	TRBJ2-2	-	15	TGCGCCAGCAGAAAGGATGGGGGAGTCCCCGGGGAGCTGTTTTTT	CASRKDGGVPGELFF
-	TRBV2	TRBJ1-2	-	13	TGTGCCAGCAGTACCGAAGCTAACTATGGCTACACCTTC	CASSTEANYGYTF
TRBD2	TRBV4-1	TRBJ2-1	-	16	TGCGCCAGCAGCCAAGATCTGACTAGCGGAAGCAATGAGCAGTTCTTC	CASSQDLTSGSNEQFF
-	TRBV5-1	TRBJ1-2	-	17	TGCGCCAGCAGCTTGGCCCTCAGGGTTCAGTCTTGGGATGGCTACACCTTC	CASSLALRVQSWDGYTF
-	TRBV5-1	TRBJ2-1	-	15	TGCGCCAGCACCCGTAGGGGGGAGGGGTACAATGAGCAGTTCTTC	CASTRRGEGYNEQFF
TRBD2	TRBV20-1	TRBJ2-3	-	11	TGCAGTGCAGTACTAGCGGGAGAAAAGTATTTT	CSAVLAGEKYF
TRBD1	TRBV19	TRBJ1-2	-	13	TGTGCCAGTTGTAGGGACAGAAGCTATGGCTACACCTTC	CASCRDRSYGYTF
TRBD1	TRBV5-6	TRBJ1-5	-	16	TGTGCCAGCAGCGGAGGGACAGGGGGATTGTATCAGCCCCAGCATTTT	CASSGGTGGLYQPQHF
-	TRBV4-2	TRBJ1-5	-	13	TGTGCCAGCAGCCAAGATGGGTCTCAGCCCCAGCATTTT	CASSQDGSQPQHF
-	TRBV6-5	TRBJ1-1	-	14	TGTGCCAGCAGTTACTCCGAGGGTCTCACTGAAGCTTTCTTT	CASSYSEGLTEAFF
-	TRBV6-5	TRBJ2-7	-	13	TGTGCCAGCAGTTCGGGGGCTACCTACGAGCAGTACTTC	CASSSGATYEQYF
-	TRBV28	TRBJ1-4	-	14	TGTGCCAGCAGTTCCCCCGGGACAAATGAAAAACTGTTTTTT	CASSSPGTNEKLFF
-	TRBV30	TRBJ2-1	-	12	TGTGCCTGGAACCGAGGACACAATGAGCAGTTCTTC	CAWNRGHNEQFF
-	TRBV4-3	TRBJ2-2	-	14	TGCGCCAGCAGCCAGACCCGGAACACCGGGGAGCTGTTTTTT	CASSQTRNTGELFF
-	TRBV30	TRBJ1-6	-	15	TGTGCACGCCGCCCCTACGGAGAGAATAATTCACCCCTCCACTTT	CARRPYGENNSPLHF
-	TRBV18	TRBJ1-1	-	14	TGTGCCAGCTCACCACCGGCCGGGGGCACTGAAGCTTTCTTT	CASSPPAGGTEAFF
-	TRBV30	TRBJ2-4	-	14	TGTGCCTGGAGTGTCAACAGACCCCAAAACATTCAGTACTTC	CAWSVNRPQNIQYF
-	TRBV7-8	TRBJ1-4	few	12	TGTGCCAGCAGCTTAGAAAGTGCAAAACTGTTTTTT	CASSLESAKLFF
-	TRBV5-1	TRBJ2-7	-	16	TGCGCCAGCAGCTTGGGGGGCCAGGGCGGATCCTACGAGCAGTACTTC	CASSLGGQGGSYEQYF
-	TRBV21-1	TRBJ2-1	-	18	TGTGCCAGCAGCAAAGCTCGGAGCGGGAGGACCTCCTACAATGAGCAGTTCTTC	CASSKARSGRTSYNEQFF
-	TRBV18	TRBJ2-7	-	16	TGTGCCAGCTCACCAAGTCTTTCGATTAGCTCCTACGAGCAGTACTTC	CASSPSLSISSYEQYF
TRBD1	TRBV28	TRBJ1-6	-	13	TGTGCCAGCATCAGGGGGGAAAATTCACCCCTCCACTTT	CASIRGENSPLHF
-	TRBV6-1	TRBJ1-2	-	13	TGTGCCAGCGCCGAGTCCCGAAACTATGGCTACACCTTC	CASAESRNYGYTF